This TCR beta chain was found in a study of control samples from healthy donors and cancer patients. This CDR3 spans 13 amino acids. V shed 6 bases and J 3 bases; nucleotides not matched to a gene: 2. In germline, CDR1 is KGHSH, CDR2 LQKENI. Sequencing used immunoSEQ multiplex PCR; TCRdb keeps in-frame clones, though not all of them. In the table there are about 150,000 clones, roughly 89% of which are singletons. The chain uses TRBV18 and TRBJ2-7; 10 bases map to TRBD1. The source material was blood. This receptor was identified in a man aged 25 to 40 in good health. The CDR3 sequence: CASSRDRGYEQYF. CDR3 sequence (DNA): TGTGCCAGCTCGCGGGACAGGGGCTACGAGCAGTACTTC.